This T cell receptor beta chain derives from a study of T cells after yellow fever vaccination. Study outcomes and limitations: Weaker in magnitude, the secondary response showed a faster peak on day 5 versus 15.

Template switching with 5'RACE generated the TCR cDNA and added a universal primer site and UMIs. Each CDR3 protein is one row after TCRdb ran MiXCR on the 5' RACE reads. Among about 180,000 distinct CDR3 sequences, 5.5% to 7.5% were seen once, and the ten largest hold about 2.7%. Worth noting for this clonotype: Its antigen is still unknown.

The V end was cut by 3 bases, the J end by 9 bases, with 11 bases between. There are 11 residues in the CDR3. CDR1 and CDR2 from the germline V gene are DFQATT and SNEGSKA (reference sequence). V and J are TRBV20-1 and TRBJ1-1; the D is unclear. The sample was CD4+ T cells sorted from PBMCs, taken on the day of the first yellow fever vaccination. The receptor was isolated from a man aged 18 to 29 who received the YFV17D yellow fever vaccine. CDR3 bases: TGCAGTGCTAGTGAACTTACACAAGCTTTCTTT. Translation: CSASELTQAFF.